One and the same sample provided the 21 T cell receptor beta chains below, sequenced in a study of shared clonotypes between healthy human individuals. Profiling relied on immunoSEQ multiplex PCR, and the TCRdb table lists in-frame clones only, not all of them. Of more than 550,000 clones in the sample, roughly nine tenths were seen once. Naive-designated CD8 cells lacked CD45RO, were positively enriched for CCR7, and omitted terminally differentiated effector memory CD45RA+ cells. Sequenced material: naive CD8+ T cells sorted from blood. Receptors were obtained from a man between 25 and 39 years old in good health.

The genes are TRBV5-4 and TRBJ2-7; 7 positions match TRBD1. This CDR3 has 16 amino acids. Trimming cost V 3 bases and J 0 bases; bases outside gene matches: 9. CDR1 is SGHNT and CDR2 is YYREEE in the germline V gene (reference sequence). The CDR3 sequence is CASSYVEQGFSYEQYF. CDR3 nucleotide sequence: TGTGCCAGCAGCTATGTTGAACAGGGGTTCTCCTACGAGCAGTACTTC.

V is TRBV18 and J is TRBJ2-2, with D perhaps being TRBD1 or TRBD2 (7 bases each). With 3 bases removed from V and 4 bases from J, the gap between germline ends came to 12 bases. CDR3 length: 15 amino acids. In germline, CDR1 is KGHSH, CDR2 LQKENI. The chain's CDR3 is CASSPQGGSTGELFF. CDR3 nucleotide sequence: TGTGCCAGCTCACCTCAGGGGGGGAGCACCGGGGAGCTGTTTTTT.

This clone appeared a single time. V is TRBV27 and J is TRBJ2-7; D is unclear. The germline V and J ends were trimmed by 3 bases and 4 bases, with 10 bases remaining between them. CDR1 and CDR2 from the germline V gene are MNHEY and SMNVEV (reference sequence). CDR3 length: 13 amino acids. The CDR3, as DNA: TGTGCCAGCAGTTTCCTTTTTAGTTACGAGCAGTACTTC. Translated: CASSFLFSYEQYF.

This chain uses TRBV14 with TRBJ2-1; D is possibly TRBD2 (6 bases). Germline V lookup: CDR1 SGHDN, CDR2 FVKESK. V was cut by 1 base and J by 10 bases, with 17 bases left in between. This CDR3 is built from 15 residues. CDR3 sequence reads: CASSQAGIVGGEQFF. CDR3 DNA: TGTGCCAGCAGCCAAGCAGGGATTGTAGGAGGGGAGCAGTTCTTC. Variable domain in full (rest from reference TRBV14 and TRBJ2-1): EAGVTQFPSHSVIEKGQTVTLRCDPISGHDNLYWYRRVMGKEIKFLLHFVKESKQDESGMPNNRFLAERTGGTYSTLKVQPAELEDSGVYFCASSQAGIVGGEQFFGPGTRLTVL.

This CDR3 is CASSLLASGHYEQYF. Written as DNA, the CDR3 is TGTGCCAGCAGCTTGTTGGCTAGCGGACACTACGAGCAGTACTTC. V usage is TRBV5-8 and J usage is TRBJ2-7; the match to TRBD2 covers 7 bases. The CDR3 spans 15 residues. Trimming removed 1 base from V and 3 bases from J; junction bases left unmatched: 7. From germline, CDR1 is SGHTS and CDR2 YDEGEE.

This clone was seen a single time. The genes are TRBV13 and TRBJ2-1; TRBD2 matches 13 bases. The CDR3 is made up of 18 amino acids. In germline, CDR1 is PRHDT, CDR2 FYEKMQ (reference sequence). V shed 0 bases, J shed 10 bases, and the junction held 12 bases outside the gene matches. CDR3 residues: CASSLGSSGLAGSSEQFF. DNA for the CDR3: TGTGCCAGCAGCTTAGGGTCCTCGGGACTAGCGGGATCTAGCGAGCAGTTCTTC.

The CDR3 sequence is CASRPTLAGVSEQYF. CDR3 nucleotides: TGTGCCAGCAGGCCAACCCTAGCGGGAGTAAGCGAGCAGTACTTC. The rearrangement uses TRBV27 and TRBJ2-7, with 10 bases that match TRBD2. V was pared by 6 bases and J by 6 bases, with 11 bases of the junction left unmatched. The CDR3 covers 15 residues. Germline assignment: CDR1 MNHEY and CDR2 SMNVEV (reference sequence).

This sequence joins TRBV9 and TRBJ2-7; D is perhaps TRBD1 (6 bases). The CDR3 spans 14 residues. Germline V gene data show CDR1 as SGDLS and CDR2 as YYNGEE. V lost 0 bases, J lost 3 bases, and 10 bases lay in between. This CDR3 is CASSVGGLGYEQYF. CDR3 sequence (DNA): TGTGCCAGCAGCGTAGGGGGGCTCGGCTACGAGCAGTACTTC.

V gene TRBV5-1 combines with J gene TRBJ2-7, with 10 bases identical to TRBD2. Unmatched junction bases numbered 5, after V lost 1 base and J lost 4 bases. Germline values: CDR1 SGHRS, CDR2 YFSETQ. There are 15 residues in the CDR3. The CDR3 DNA follows: TGCGCCAGCAGCTTGACTAGCGGGATGACGTACGAGCAGTACTTC. Translation gives CASSLTSGMTYEQYF.

V gene TRBV28 combines with J gene TRBJ2-1; D possibly corresponds to TRBD2 (5 bases). The CDR3 contains 18 residues. Germline V CDR1 and CDR2: MDHEN, SYDVKM. V dropped 3 bases and J dropped 2 bases, with 20 bases sitting between them. The CDR3 nucleotides read TGTGCCAGCAGTTTTCGGGAAATGGGTAGGATCGCCTACAATGAGCAGTTCTTC. This translates into CASSFREMGRIAYNEQFF. Full variable domain (missing parts from reference TRBV28 and TRBJ2-1): DVKVTQSSRYLVKRTGEKVFLECVQDMDHENMFWYRQDPGLGLRLIYFSYDVKMKEKGDIPEGYSVSREKKERFSLILESASTNQTSMYLCASSFREMGRIAYNEQFFGPGTRLTVL.

This chain links TRBV6-5 with TRBJ2-5; D may be TRBD2 (6 bases). Trimming removed 3 bases at V and 5 bases at J, with 13 bases between. There are 14 residues in the CDR3. Germline CDR1 and CDR2: MNHEY and SVGAGI. This chain's CDR3 is CASSYSRGLETQYF. In DNA form, the CDR3 reads TGTGCCAGCAGTTATAGCCGGGGGTTGGAGACCCAGTACTTC.

The chain joins TRBV2 to TRBJ1-1, with D hard to call. Germline values: CDR1 SNHLY, CDR2 FYNNEI. CDR3 size: 15 residues. Trimming removed 4 bases at V and 0 bases at J, with 12 bases between. DNA of the CDR3: TGTGCCAGCAGTGTGGATGAGGCTCTGAACACTGAAGCTTTCTTT. Translating it yields CASSVDEALNTEAFF.

The chain links TRBV27 to TRBJ2-7; D is uncertain. With 0 bases removed from V and 3 bases from J, the gap between germline ends came to 6 bases. This CDR3 has 13 residues. The germline V gene encodes CDR1 MNHEY and CDR2 SMNVEV (reference sequence). CDR3 residues: CASSLSPGYEQYF. The CDR3 DNA reads TGTGCCAGCAGTTTATCCCCCGGCTACGAGCAGTACTTC.

The chain combines TRBV13 with TRBJ2-7; tentatively, D is TRBD2 (5 bases). Germline values: CDR1 PRHDT, CDR2 FYEKMQ (reference sequence). V was trimmed by 0 bases and J by 2 bases, leaving 11 bases between them. The CDR3 spans 15 residues. CDR3 DNA: TGTGCCAGCAGCTTAGGTCCCGAGGGAACCTACGAGCAGTACTTC. This encodes CASSLGPEGTYEQYF. The full variable domain, its missing parts supplied by reference TRBV13 and TRBJ2-7, is AAGVIQSPRHLIKEKRETATLKCYPIPRHDTVYWYQQGPGQDPQFLISFYEKMQSDKGSIPDRFSAQQFSDYHSELNMSSLELGDSALYFCASSLGPEGTYEQYFGPGTRLTVT.

The chain has TRBV29-1 and TRBJ2-7; weak D call: TRBD2 (6 bases). The CDR3 has 11 amino acids. CDR1 is SQVTM and CDR2 is ANQGSEA in the germline V gene. Trimming left V 5 bases short and J 3 bases short, with 8 bases between. The DNA for the CDR3 is TGCAGCGTTCGGAGGGGCTACGAGCAGTACTTC. This gives the protein CSVRRGYEQYF.

This clone occurred once. The rearrangement links TRBV6-1 to TRBJ2-1, with 8 nucleotides matching TRBD1. J gave up 4 bases and V 4 bases, and 3 bases lay outside the gene matches. The CDR3 spans 14 residues. Germline-derived CDR1 and CDR2 are MNHNS and SASEGT. CDR3 in amino acids: CASSVRTGYNEQFF. The CDR3 DNA is TGTGCCAGCAGTGTGAGGACAGGGTACAATGAGCAGTTCTTC.

The V gene is TRBV7-2, the J gene TRBJ2-2; possible D gene TRBD2, 5 bases. Germline V gene lookup returns CDR1 SGHTA and CDR2 FQGNSA. The CDR3 length is 15 residues. With 4 bases removed from V and 5 bases from J, the gap between germline ends came to 14 bases. CDR3 DNA: TGTGCCAGCAGCTCACGGGGAGTAGGGACCGGGGAGCTGTTTTTT. Its protein product is CASSSRGVGTGELFF.

The rearrangement links TRBV6-5 to TRBJ2-1; D may correspond to TRBD1 or TRBD2 (5 bases each). Looked up from germline, CDR1 is MNHEY and CDR2 is SVGAGI. The CDR3 extends over 15 amino acids. With 6 bases removed from V and 5 bases from J, the gap between germline ends came to 17 bases. CDR3 nucleotide sequence: TGTGCCAGCAGCCGGGGCCCACCGGCCAACAATGAGCAGTTCTTC. It is translated as CASSRGPPANNEQFF.

The chain links TRBV4-1 to TRBJ2-1, with unresolved D. With 3 bases removed from V and 5 bases from J, the gap between germline ends came to 5 bases. Germline V lookup: CDR1 MGHRA, CDR2 YSYEKL. The CDR3 runs 12 residues. Here the CDR3 reads CASSHPNNEQFF. The CDR3 DNA is TGCGCCAGCAGCCACCCCAACAATGAGCAGTTCTTC.

The V gene is TRBV28, the J gene TRBJ2-5, with a tentative D call TRBD2 (6 bases). Trimming left V 5 bases short and J 5 bases short, with 21 bases between. The germline V gene has CDR1 MDHEN and CDR2 SYDVKM. This CDR3 is built from 16 residues. The CDR3 DNA reads TGTGCCAGCAGTCCGACGCTGGGGAGGAGTTTGGAGACCCAGTACTTC. The encoded protein is CASSPTLGRSLETQYF.

The chain uses TRBV7-2 and TRBJ2-7; tentatively, D is TRBD2 (5 bases). Trimming removed 4 bases from V and 7 bases from J, with 8 bases in between. Looked up from germline, CDR1 is SGHTA and CDR2 is FQGNSA. The CDR3 runs to 11 residues. DNA of the CDR3: TGTGCCAGCAGCTCCACGGGAGAGCAGTACTTC. This sequence encodes CASSSTGEQYF. Full variable domain (outside the CDR3, taken from reference TRBV7-2 and TRBJ2-7): GAGVSQSPSNKVTEKGKDVELRCDPISGHTALYWYRQSLGQGLEFLIYFQGNSAPDKSGLPSDRFSAERTGGSVSTLTIQRTQQEDSAVYLCASSSTGEQYFGPGTRLTVT.